These 20 T cell receptor beta chains were sequenced from one sample in a study of Graves' ophthalmopathy and Graves' hyperthyroidism (dated by TCRdb to 2016 to 2018). TCRdb lists the instrument as Illumina HiSeq 2000. For repertoire sequencing, the TCR beta CDR3 regions were amplified from RNA transcripts. The first round of RT-PCR was done with HTBI primers and the Qiagen OneStep RT-PCR kit, and was followed by a second round of multiplex PCR, then size selection and purification. TCRdb redid the processing of the public reads, applying fastp at Q25 and MiXCR, and retained in-frame beta chains. Each CDR3 protein gets just one entry, which takes the most common genes and DNA from the rows behind it. Counted in this sample were about 500,000 distinct CDR3 sequences; 14% of them appeared once. The ten largest clonotypes hold about 10% of the sample. Sequenced: blood. These receptors all come from a woman in her 30s with Graves' ophthalmopathy. Donor details come from another sample of the same person, matched by shared clones.

Points on this clonotype: It is likely a read error, because the conserved phenylalanine at the end of the CDR3 is missing. The chain is built from TRBV6-1 and TRBJ1-5; no definite D call. CDR3 length equals 13 residues. Germline V gives CDR1 MNHNS, CDR2 SASEGT. Trimming pared 5 bases from V and 4 bases from J, leaving 9 bases between. The CDR3 reads CASSITDNQPQHY. In DNA form, the CDR3 reads TGTGCCAGCAGTATAACTGATAATCAGCCCCAGCATTAT.

This clonotype has just a few counts. The chain has TRBV20-1 and TRBJ2-7; maybe TRBD2 (6 bases). Germline-derived CDR1 and CDR2 are DFQATT and SNEGSKA (reference sequence). Trimming removed 6 bases at V and 3 bases at J, with 12 bases between. This CDR3 contains 12 residues. This CDR3 is CSAVAEIYEQYF. CDR3 coding DNA: TGCAGTGCAGTAGCGGAGATCTACGAGCAGTACTTC.

J is TRBJ2-2 and V is TRBV6-1, with TRBD1 matching over 11 bases. With V trimmed by 4 bases and J by 5 bases, 3 bases remained unmatched. This CDR3 is 15 amino acids long. Germline-derived CDR1 and CDR2 are MNHNS and SASEGT. CDR3 DNA: TGTGCCAGCAGTGGGGGACAGGGGGAGACCGGGGAGCTGTTTTTT. Protein: CASSGGQGETGELFF.

This clonotype has more than one count but fewer than ten. The chain carries TRBV28 and TRBJ2-4, with unresolved D. The V end was cut by 5 bases, the J end by 4 bases, with 15 bases between. Germline V lookup: CDR1 MDHEN, CDR2 SYDVKM. The CDR3 covers 15 residues. CDR3 region: CASSPGPRGKNIQYF. DNA for the CDR3: TGTGCCAGCAGTCCTGGGCCACGTGGAAAAAACATTCAGTACTTC.

Points on this clonotype: It is likely a read error, because the conserved phenylalanine at the end of the CDR3 is missing. The chain has TRBV30 and TRBJ1-3; D remains unclear. The CDR3 runs 13 residues. The V gene's germline CDR1 is GTSNPN and CDR2 SVGIG (reference sequence). CDR3 nucleotides: TGTGCCAGGAGTGTATCCTCTGGAAACACCATATATTAT. Translation gives CARSVSSGNTIYY.

This clonotype occurred many times. This rearrangement joins TRBV6-5 to TRBJ2-7, with D tentatively TRBD1 (6 bases). V was pared by 4 bases and J by 2 bases, with 12 bases between. The CDR3 has 14 residues. Germline V CDR1 and CDR2: MNHEY, SVGAGI. CDR3 region: CASSLPGQPYEQYF. The CDR3 nucleotides read TGTGCCAGCAGTTTGCCGGGACAACCCTACGAGCAGTACTTC.

This clonotype was counted a few times. Given a much more abundant clone one base away, this may be a read error. V and J are TRBV6-1 and TRBJ2-2; 8 bases match TRBD2. CDR3 length: 15 residues. Germline loops: CDR1 MNHNS, CDR2 SASEGT. Written as DNA, the CDR3 is TGTGCCAGCAGTGAAGACGGGGGGGGCACCGGGGAGCTGTGTTTT. Protein: CASSEDGGGTGELCF.

Many counts were recorded for this clonotype. V gene TRBV12-3 or TRBV12-4 combines with J gene TRBJ2-7; a weak D match, TRBD2 (5 bases). Trimming removed 6 bases at V and 7 bases at J, with 13 bases between. The CDR3 loop spans 12 amino acids. The CDR3 DNA reads TGTGCCAGCAGACCTGGACTGGGAGAGCAGTACTTC. It codes for CASRPGLGEQYF.

This clonotype was counted ten times or more. The CDR3 DNA sequence: TGTGCCAGCAGCACTGGAGTGTCGGGTGGCAGGGGTGGCTACACCTTC. It encodes CASSTGVSGGRGGYTF. The V and J genes are TRBV5-5 and TRBJ1-2, with D possibly being TRBD1 (6 bases). Germline V gives CDR1 SGHKS, CDR2 YYEKEE (reference sequence). V was trimmed by 4 bases and J by 7 bases, leaving 23 bases between them. The CDR3 spans 16 residues.

A few counts support this clonotype. The V call is TRBV18, the J call TRBJ1-1, with 11 bases aligning to TRBD1. The CDR3 has 16 residues. J was trimmed by 5 bases and V by 2 bases; bases with no gene match: 7. Germline V lookup: CDR1 KGHSH, CDR2 LQKENI. CDR3 in amino acids: CASSPTGQGGGTEAFF. The CDR3 DNA sequence: TGTGCCAGCTCACCAACGGGACAGGGGGGGGGAACTGAAGCTTTCTTT.

This clonotype was observed at least ten times. The chain links TRBV9 to TRBJ2-7; D is perhaps TRBD1 (6 bases). Trimming cost V 3 bases and J 5 bases, with 12 bases left between them. This CDR3 comprises 13 residues. CDR1 is SGDLS and CDR2 is YYNGEE in the germline V gene. The CDR3 spells CASSARQAHEQYF. Here the CDR3 DNA reads TGTGCCAGCAGCGCCCGACAGGCCCACGAGCAGTACTTC. The whole variable domain, filled in from reference TRBV9 and TRBJ2-7, reads DSGVTQTPKHLITATGQRVTLRCSPRSGDLSVYWYQQSLDQGLQFLIQYYNGEERAKGNILERFSAQQFPDLHSELNLSSLELGDSALYFCASSARQAHEQYFGPGTRLTVT.

This clonotype was detected many times. This chain links TRBV6-1 with TRBJ2-7; 8 bases are shared with TRBD2. The germline V gene has CDR1 MNHNS and CDR2 SASEGT. Trimming cost V 5 bases and J 0 bases; bases outside gene matches: 9. This CDR3 has 16 residues. CDR3 protein: CASSRVAGRTSYEQYF. For the CDR3, the DNA is TGTGCCAGCAGTCGAGTAGCGGGGCGGACCTCCTACGAGCAGTACTTC.

Worth noting for this clonotype: This CDR3 is missing its conserved last phenylalanine or tryptophan, likely due to a read error. The limits of the CDR3 on the DNA are not certain, so only TCRdb's listed CDR3 is given. The chain carries TRBV19 and TRBJ2-6. The CDR3 numbers 15 amino acids, ends counted. The germline V gene has CDR1 LNHDA and CDR2 SQIVND (reference sequence). This CDR3 reads CASSDRGLGANVLSY.

This clonotype was observed many times. The chain uses TRBV20-1 and TRBJ1-5, with a tentative D call TRBD1 (5 bases). CDR1 and CDR2 (germline): DFQATT, SNEGSKA (reference sequence). The ends were cut back, 0 bases at V and 0 bases at J, with 9 bases in the middle. The CDR3 totals 15 residues. CDR3 coding DNA: TGCAGTGCTAGAGATTCAGGGTATAGCAATCAGCCCCAGCATTTT. This sequence encodes CSARDSGYSNQPQHF.

This clonotype occurred many times. This chain connects TRBV11-2 to TRBJ1-5; the D gene is possibly TRBD1 (5 bases). The germline CDR1 and CDR2 sequences are SGHAT and FQNNGV. Trimming took off 10 bases at V and 0 bases at J, with 16 bases between the two ends. The CDR3 contains 15 residues. The CDR3 sequence is CAIPQGTDSNQPQHF. The CDR3, as DNA: TGTGCCATCCCTCAGGGTACTGATAGCAATCAGCCCCAGCATTTT.

The sample holds many counts of this clonotype. The chain recombines TRBV12-3 or TRBV12-4 with TRBJ2-7, with TRBD1 matching over 9 bases. This CDR3 region has 15 residues. Trimming at V came to 4 bases and at J to 2 bases, leaving 6 bases not matched to a gene. The CDR3 loop is CASSSGQGITYEQYF. The CDR3 bases are TGTGCCAGCAGTTCCGGACAGGGGATTACCTACGAGCAGTACTTC.

In its sample, this clonotype was seen many times. The rearrangement links TRBV28 to TRBJ1-5; no definite D call. Trimming took 6 bases from V and 3 from J, leaving 6 bases between them. Per the germline V gene, CDR1 is MDHEN and CDR2 is SYDVKM. The CDR3 extends over 12 amino acids. The CDR3 nucleotides are TGTGCCAGCAGACAGACCAATCAGCCCCAGCATTTT. It encodes CASRQTNQPQHF.

In its sample, this clonotype was seen many times. The chain's CDR3 is CASSLGLTEAFF. As DNA, the CDR3 is TGTGCCAGCAGTTTAGGACTCACTGAAGCTTTCTTT. The J gene is TRBJ1-1, the V gene TRBV12-3 or TRBV12-4, with D hard to call. The germline V and J ends were trimmed by 1 base and 4 bases, with 4 bases remaining between them. The CDR3 has 12 amino acids.

This clonotype has a count of ten or more. The J gene is TRBJ2-7, the V gene TRBV28; 7 positions agree with TRBD1. The CDR3 totals 13 residues. V dropped 6 bases and J dropped 1; count of bases not matched to a gene: 3. Germline V CDR1 and CDR2: MDHEN, SYDVKM. The CDR3: CASRYRGSYEQYF. The CDR3 coding sequence is TGTGCCAGCAGGTACAGGGGTTCCTACGAGCAGTACTTC.

The sample holds many counts of this clonotype. The chain has TRBV12-3 or TRBV12-4 and TRBJ1-2; no definite D call. Trimming removed 5 bases at V and 2 bases at J, with 12 bases between. CDR3 length equals 14 residues. The CDR3 DNA reads TGTGCCAGCAGTCTTGAAGACAACAACTATGGCTACACCTTC. It yields the protein CASSLEDNNYGYTF.